The next 27 T cell receptor beta chains were all read from a single sample in a study of OX40 agonist ivuxolimab in advanced cancers. Profiling relied on immunoSEQ multiplex PCR, and the TCRdb table lists in-frame clones only, not all of them. The data show about 40,000 clones, about 82% seen once. Sample: CD4+ or CD8+ T cells sorted from blood, taken in a trial of the OX40 agonist ivuxolimab. These receptors were obtained from an adult with an advanced solid tumor such as melanoma, head and neck, liver or kidney cancer.

The genes are TRBV27 and TRBJ1-6; weak D call: TRBD1 (5 bases). Germline V gives CDR1 MNHEY, CDR2 SMNVEV (reference sequence). The CDR3 sequence is 12 residues long. Trimming stripped 6 bases from V and 10 bases from J, with 10 bases between. The CDR3 loop is CASSGGSSPLHF. The CDR3 DNA reads TGTGCCAGCAGCGGGGGTAGCTCACCCCTCCACTTT.

The chain combines TRBV2 with TRBJ2-1; D remains ambiguous. CDR3 length: 11 residues. CDR1 SNHLY and CDR2 FYNNEI come from the germline V gene. Trimming took 7 bases from V and 5 from J, leaving 6 bases between them. The DNA for the CDR3 is TGTGCCAGCACCCGGAACAATGAGCAGTTCTTC. Protein: CASTRNNEQFF.

V is TRBV11-2 and J is TRBJ2-1; no firm D call. V shed 5 bases and J shed 3 bases, with 8 bases lying between them. The CDR3 runs to 13 residues. CDR1 and CDR2 (germline): SGHAT, FQNNGV. As DNA, the CDR3 is TGTGCCAGCAGCGAGGACGTCTACAATGAGCAGTTCTTC. It is translated as CASSEDVYNEQFF.

In this sample, this clone is medium-sized. Here the CDR3 DNA reads TGCGCCAGCAGCCACGAGGACAGCGGCACAGATACGCAGTATTTT. It codes for CASSHEDSGTDTQYF. V usage is TRBV4-1 and J usage is TRBJ2-3, with TRBD1 as a possible D gene (6 bases). Trimming shortened V by 3 bases and J by 1 base, and 11 bases separated the two germline ends. CDR1 is MGHRA and CDR2 is YSYEKL in the germline V gene. CDR3 size: 15 residues.

The chain couples TRBV29-1 to TRBJ2-7, with D unresolved. The CDR3 extends over 14 amino acids. V lost 2 bases, J lost 2 bases, and 13 bases lay in between. In germline, CDR1 is SQVTM, CDR2 ANQGSEA. CDR3 DNA sequence: TGCAGCGTTGAATATCAGGACGGACCCTACGAGCAGTACTTC. Its translation: CSVEYQDGPYEQYF.

The rearrangement links TRBV9 to TRBJ2-5, with 8 bases aligning to TRBD1. This CDR3 comprises 15 residues. Losses at the gene ends were 4 bases for V and 5 bases for J; bases not matched to a gene: 10. Germline CDR1 is SGDLS and CDR2 is YYNGEE. CDR3 nucleotides: TGTGCCAGCAGCTGGGGCAGGGGGCGCGGGGAGACCCAGTACTTC. Amino acid sequence: CASSWGRGRGETQYF.

The chain carries TRBV7-2 and TRBJ2-3, with 8 bases aligning to TRBD2. Per germline, CDR1 SGHTA and CDR2 FQGNSA. The CDR3 has 16 residues. V was clipped by 1 base and J by 0 bases; unmatched bases: 3. The CDR3 spells CASSLGVAGSTDTQYF. The CDR3 DNA reads as TGTGCCAGCAGCTTAGGAGTAGCGGGGAGCACAGATACGCAGTATTTT. Combining the CDR3 with reference TRBV7-2 and TRBJ2-3 gives the whole variable domain GAGVSQSPSNKVTEKGKDVELRCDPISGHTALYWYRQSLGQGLEFLIYFQGNSAPDKSGLPSDRFSAERTGGSVSTLTIQRTQQEDSAVYLCASSLGVAGSTDTQYFGPGTRLTVL.

This sequence joins TRBV4-1 and TRBJ1-5, with D perhaps matching TRBD1 (6 bases). Germline V gene data show CDR1 as MGHRA and CDR2 as YSYEKL. V was clipped by 0 bases and J by 5 bases, with 11 bases between them. This CDR3 comprises 15 residues. Written as DNA, the CDR3 is TGCGCCAGCAGCCAAGAGGAACACAGGGATCAGCCCCAGCATTTT. Protein: CASSQEEHRDQPQHF.

The chain couples TRBV12-5 to TRBJ1-1; TRBD1 aligns across 9 bases. After removal of 7 bases from V and 4 bases from J, the junction contained 13 bases not matched to a gene. Germline assignment: CDR1 LGHNT and CDR2 FRNRAP. The CDR3 has 16 residues. CDR3 in amino acids: CASAFHLQGAPTEAFF. DNA for the CDR3: TGTGCTAGTGCCTTTCATCTACAGGGGGCGCCCACTGAAGCTTTCTTT. Variable domain in full (rest from reference TRBV12-5 and TRBJ1-1): DARVTQTPRHKVTEMGQEVTMRCQPILGHNTVFWYRQTMMQGLELLAYFRNRAPLDDSGMPKDRFSAEMPDATLATLKIQPSEPRDSAVYFCASAFHLQGAPTEAFFGQGTRLTVV.

This CDR3 reads CASSLRGLLGEQFF. CDR3 nucleotides: TGTGCCAGCAGTTTACGGGGACTTCTAGGTGAGCAGTTCTTC. The rearrangement uses TRBV27 and TRBJ2-1, with D perhaps matching TRBD2 (6 bases). The CDR3 is 14 residues long. Germline values: CDR1 MNHEY, CDR2 SMNVEV (reference sequence). V lost 2 bases, J lost 9 bases, and 14 bases lay in between.

The rearrangement links TRBV14 to TRBJ1-6; a weak D match, TRBD1 (6 bases). This CDR3 has 16 residues. V lost 1 base to trimming and J lost 3 bases, with 10 bases between them. In germline, CDR1 is SGHDN, CDR2 FVKESK. CDR3 sequence: CASSQGTVVYNSPLHF. DNA for the CDR3: TGTGCCAGCAGCCAAGGGACAGTGGTCTATAATTCACCCCTCCACTTT.

The rearrangement uses TRBV19 and TRBJ1-1; tentative D call: TRBD1 (5 bases). This CDR3 region has 14 residues. The germline CDR1 and CDR2 sequences are LNHDA and SQIVND (reference sequence). V was shortened by 3 bases and J by 5 bases, with 13 bases between the two germline ends. The chain's CDR3 is CASSMVGGWTEAFF. The CDR3 DNA reads as TGTGCCAGTAGTATGGTCGGGGGTTGGACTGAAGCTTTCTTT.

The V call is TRBV13, the J call TRBJ1-5, with D uncertain. CDR1 is PRHDT, CDR2 FYEKMQ, per germline (reference sequence). V was clipped by 0 bases and J by 8 bases, with 11 bases between them. The CDR3 is 14 residues long. The CDR3 region has the DNA TGTGCCAGCAGCTTAGGTCGGGGAAGGGAGCCCCAGCATTTT. Translating it yields CASSLGRGREPQHF.

This chain joins TRBV7-9 and TRBJ1-2; no clear D gene. V lost 6 bases and J lost 3, with 5 bases in between. CDR3 length equals 11 residues. Germline V lookup: CDR1 SEHNR, CDR2 FQNEAQ (reference sequence). The CDR3 sequence: CASRADYGYTF. The CDR3 DNA is TGTGCCAGCAGGGCGGACTATGGCTACACCTTC. Supplemented by reference TRBV7-9 and TRBJ1-2, the full variable domain reads DTGVSQNPRHKITKRGQNVTFRCDPISEHNRLYWYRQTLGQGPEFLTYFQNEAQLEKSRLLSDRFSAERPKGSFSTLEIQRTEQGDSAMYLCASRADYGYTFGSGTRLTVV.

The gene calls are TRBV25-1 and TRBJ1-6; 8 nucleotides align to TRBD1. The CDR3 extends over 18 amino acids. Trimming cost V 0 bases and J 6 bases; bases outside gene matches: 10. Germline V gene sequence: CDR1 MGHDK, CDR2 SYGVNS. The CDR3 bases are TGTGCCAGCAGTGAATATTTTACGACAGGGGCAGGTAATTCACCCCTCCACTTT. It yields the protein CASSEYFTTGAGNSPLHF.

The chain is built from TRBV11-3 and TRBJ2-7, with D perhaps given as TRBD1 or TRBD2 (6 bases each). V was shortened by 0 bases and J by 3 bases, with 12 bases between the two germline ends. The CDR3 is 15 amino acids. Germline loops: CDR1 SGHNT, CDR2 YENEEA. The CDR3 DNA reads TGTGCCAGCAGCTTAGATCACGGGGGCCGCTACGAGCAGTACTTC. The encoded protein is CASSLDHGGRYEQYF.

The V gene is TRBV4-1, the J gene TRBJ2-2; D is uncertain. The CDR3 runs 14 residues. V shed 0 bases and J shed 8 bases, with 10 bases lying between them. Germline V lookup: CDR1 MGHRA, CDR2 YSYEKL. The CDR3 DNA reads TGCGCCAGCAGCCAAGATTCAGTGGAGGGGGAGCTGTTTTTT. It translates to CASSQDSVEGELFF.

The DNA for the CDR3 is TGTGCCAGCAGCTTAACCGTAGGGACTAGAGAAGAGACCCAGTACTTC. It codes for CASSLTVGTREETQYF. V is TRBV7-3 and J is TRBJ2-5, with 8 nucleotides matching TRBD2. J was trimmed by 3 bases and V by 0 bases; bases with no gene match: 6. Germline V gene data show CDR1 as SGHTA and CDR2 as FQGTGA. The CDR3 covers 16 residues.

The V call is TRBV5-4, the J call TRBJ1-2; 9 bases line up with TRBD1. Trimming removed 0 bases from V and 0 bases from J; junction bases left unmatched: 3. The germline CDR1 and CDR2 sequences are SGHNT and YYREEE (reference sequence). The CDR3 is 16 amino acids. The CDR3 nucleotides are TGTGCCAGCAGCTTGGCGGGGACAGGGCCTAACTATGGCTACACCTTC. Residues: CASSLAGTGPNYGYTF.

This clone was recorded only once. This chain connects TRBV6-5 to TRBJ1-1; D not certain. V was shortened by 5 bases and J by 6 bases, with 16 bases between the two germline ends. The CDR3 loop spans 14 amino acids. Germline V gives CDR1 MNHEY, CDR2 SVGAGI. CDR3 in DNA: TGTGCCAGCAGTCCCCCATCGGGCGCGGCTGAAGCTTTCTTT. Translated: CASSPPSGAAEAFF.

J is TRBJ1-1 and V is TRBV6-5; D may be TRBD1 (6 bases). Germline V gene lookup returns CDR1 MNHEY and CDR2 SVGAGI. The CDR3 is 16 amino acids. V dropped 2 bases and J dropped 0 bases, with 13 bases sitting between them. The CDR3 reads CASSYPPGALNTEAFF. The CDR3 bases are TGTGCCAGCAGTTACCCACCGGGGGCGTTGAACACTGAAGCTTTCTTT.

This clone showed up just a few times. The V and J genes are TRBV7-6 and TRBJ2-5; D not certain. Germline CDR1 reads SGHVS; CDR2 reads FNYEAQ. This CDR3 contains 15 residues. Trimming cost V 5 bases and J 5 bases, with 18 bases left between them. CDR3 loop: CASSPILYQDETQYF. CDR3 DNA: TGTGCCAGCAGCCCAATACTCTACCAGGACGAGACCCAGTACTTC.

The rearrangement uses TRBV11-3 and TRBJ2-7, with D uncertain. V was shortened by 0 bases and J by 6 bases, with 9 bases between the two germline ends. CDR3 length: 13 amino acids. Per germline, CDR1 SGHNT and CDR2 YENEEA. The CDR3 loop reads CASSLDSISEQYF. In DNA, the CDR3 is TGTGCCAGCAGCTTAGATAGTATATCCGAGCAGTACTTC.

This sequence joins TRBV7-9 and TRBJ2-1; D is ambiguous. Germline CDR1 reads SEHNR; CDR2 reads FQNEAQ (reference sequence). The length of the CDR3 is 14 residues. V lost 5 bases and J lost 1, with 9 bases in between. The CDR3 loop reads CASSPLLSYNEQFF. The CDR3 nucleotides are TGTGCCAGCAGCCCACTTCTGTCCTACAATGAGCAGTTCTTC.

J is TRBJ2-3 and V is TRBV12-5, with D perhaps given as TRBD1 or TRBD2 (5 bases each). Germline values: CDR1 LGHNT, CDR2 FRNRAP. V lost 6 bases and J 0 bases, leaving 13 bases between the germline ends. The CDR3 is 15 residues long. CDR3 coding DNA: TGTGCTAGTGGACATGGGACGGCTAGCACAGATACGCAGTATTTT. Translating it yields CASGHGTASTDTQYF.

V usage is TRBV7-2 and J usage is TRBJ1-1; perhaps TRBD1 as D (6 bases). CDR1 is SGHTA, CDR2 FQGNSA, per germline. The CDR3 loop spans 15 amino acids. The germline V and J ends were trimmed by 4 bases and 11 bases, with 23 bases remaining between them. CDR3 coding DNA: TGTGCCAGCAGCTCCGTAGGGGGAGCTCGGGTCGTGGCTTTCTTT. Protein: CASSSVGGARVVAFF.

The chain employs TRBV5-4 and TRBJ2-1, with D unclear. The germline V gene has CDR1 SGHNT and CDR2 YYREEE (reference sequence). Trimming shortened V by 4 bases and J by 1 base, and 12 bases separated the two germline ends. This CDR3 spans 15 amino acids. CDR3 protein: CASSPPMGSYNEQFF. The DNA for the CDR3 is TGTGCCAGCAGCCCACCGATGGGGTCCTACAATGAGCAGTTCTTC.